This record covers a single T cell receptor beta chain. Its specificity is not known. Germline V gene data show CDR1 as LNHDA and CDR2 as SQIVND (reference sequence). This CDR3 is 17 amino acids long. The V end was cut by 1 base, the J end by 0 bases, with 13 bases between. This sample is part of a study of T cells in narcolepsy. Study context: Enrolled donors included narcolepsy type 1 or type 2 patients and healthy controls.

Profiling relied on immunoSEQ multiplex PCR, and the TCRdb table lists in-frame clones only, not all of them. The table includes about 30,000 clones, 83% detected once. Study results and limitations: Healthy controls reportedly lacked the autoreactive clonotypes serially found in patients' blood. Comparing one patient's CSF and blood CD4+ clonotypes highlighted HCRT- and TRIB2-specific autoreactive clonotypes.

The chain combines TRBV19 with TRBJ2-4; D gene ambiguous. The receptor's source is a human donor in good health. The source material was memory (CD45RA-) CD4+ T cells from blood. The CDR3 region has the DNA TGTGCCAGTAGTATAGGGGTCCTACGTTTAGCCAAAAACATTCAGTACTTC. It translates to CASSIGVLRLAKNIQYF.